These 4 T cell receptor beta chains share one sample of origin, sequenced in a study of blood T cell repertoires in COVID-19. Produced via immunoSEQ multiplex PCR; TCRdb's table is partial and in-frame only. The table lists over 250,000 clones, 85% of them singletons. The sample taken for sequencing was peripheral blood. These receptors came from a man in his forties or fifties with active or convalescent COVID-19.

This chain links TRBV2 with TRBJ1-1; tentative D call: TRBD1 (5 bases). CDR3 length: 14 amino acids. Germline V gene lookup returns CDR1 SNHLY and CDR2 FYNNEI. V lost 2 bases to trimming and J lost 4 bases, with 11 bases between them. DNA for the CDR3: TGTGCCAGCAGTGAATATGGGGGGTCCACTGAAGCTTTCTTT. Its protein product is CASSEYGGSTEAFF.

For the CDR3, the DNA is TGCAGCGTTGAAGATCTTAGGGACAGGGGGTTAGGAAACTCTGGAAACACCATATATTTT. Translating gives CSVEDLRDRGLGNSGNTIYF. The rearrangement links TRBV29-1 to TRBJ1-3; 11 nucleotides match TRBD1. The V gene end was trimmed by 0 bases and the J gene end by 0 bases; junction bases not matched to a gene: 13. The CDR3 has 20 amino acids. The germline CDR1 and CDR2 sequences are SQVTM and ANQGSEA.

The chain is built from TRBV10-2 and TRBJ2-7, with 12 bases aligning to TRBD2. With V trimmed by 3 bases and J by 5 bases, 2 bases remained unmatched. CDR3 length: 14 residues. The V gene's germline CDR1 is WSHSY and CDR2 SAAADI. CDR3 coding DNA: TGCGCCAGCAGTGAACTAGCGGGAGGTGACGAGCAGTACTTC. Protein product: CASSELAGGDEQYF.

The DNA for the CDR3 is TGTGCCTGGGGTAAAGGTTGGAGGAGCTCCTACAATGAGCAGTTCTTC. Protein product: CAWGKGWRSSYNEQFF. This chain joins TRBV30 and TRBJ2-1; possible D gene TRBD2, 5 bases. The length of the CDR3 is 16 residues. Trimming cost V 5 bases and J 0 bases, with 17 bases left between them. The germline gives CDR1 GTSNPN, CDR2 SVGIG (reference sequence). The variable domain in full, with the rest retrieved from reference TRBV30 and TRBJ2-1, is SQTIHQWPATLVQPVGSPLSLECTVEGTSNPNLYWYRQAAGRGLQLLFYSVGIGQISSEVPQNLSASRPQDRQFILSSKKLLLSDSGFYLCAWGKGWRSSYNEQFFGPGTRLTVL.